A selection of T cell receptor beta chains follows, all from one sample in a study of control samples from healthy donors and cancer patients. Repertoires were generated with immunoSEQ multiplex PCR, while TCRdb's copy carries only in-frame clones and drops some. The data hold 130,000 to 150,000 clones, with about nine tenths observed a single time. Sequencing input: blood. Source of these receptors: a man in his thirties or forties in good health. The CDR3 runs from the conserved cysteine through the conserved F or W. D genes are given only for firm matches. Rows give clone size only sometimes, using once, few, many, or a class for an expanded clone.

CDR3nt: TGTGCCAGCAGCTCGGGGGAGAGGTCCGTATATAATTCACCCCTCCACTTT
CDR3aa: CASSSGERSVYNSPLHF
v_gene: TRBV11-2
d_gene: NA
abundance: NA
j_gene: TRBJ1-6

CDR3nt: TGTGCCAGTACCCCCGGGCGGGACAGAGGCATGGAGCAGTACTTC
CDR3aa: CASTPGRDRGMEQYF
v_gene: TRBV19
d_gene: NA
abundance: NA
j_gene: TRBJ2-7

CDR3nt: TGTGCCAGCAGCCCCGACCTCAGGGTTTTGGCTGAAAAACTGTTTTTT
CDR3aa: CASSPDLRVLAEKLFF
v_gene: TRBV7-8
d_gene: NA
abundance: NA
j_gene: TRBJ1-4

CDR3nt: TGTGCCAGCAGCTTAGTCGCCGGGAATAATGAAAAACTGTTTTTT
CDR3aa: CASSLVAGNNEKLFF
v_gene: TRBV7-9
d_gene: NA
abundance: NA
j_gene: TRBJ1-4

CDR3nt: TGTGCCAGCAGTTTATCGTCAGGGAGCTCCTACAATGAGCAGTTCTTC
CDR3aa: CASSLSSGSSYNEQFF
v_gene: TRBV27
d_gene: NA
abundance: NA
j_gene: TRBJ2-1

CDR3nt: TGTGCCAGCAGTACTATCGTAAGAGGGGAGCAGTACTTC
CDR3aa: CASSTIVRGEQYF
v_gene: TRBV27
d_gene: NA
abundance: NA
j_gene: TRBJ2-7

CDR3nt: TGTGCCAGCAGCCCACCCGGGGGCAGGGCCATCTCTGGGGCCAACGTCCTGACTTTC
CDR3aa: CASSPPGGRAISGANVLTF
v_gene: TRBV5-6
d_gene: NA
abundance: NA
j_gene: TRBJ2-6

CDR3nt: TGTGCCAGCAGCGTAGCATCCGGGGCGATTGAGCAGTTCTTC
CDR3aa: CASSVASGAIEQFF
v_gene: TRBV9
d_gene: NA
abundance: NA
j_gene: TRBJ2-1

CDR3nt: TGTGCCAGCAGCTTGGCCAAACAGGGGGGTCATGAAAAACTGTTTTTT
CDR3aa: CASSLAKQGGHEKLFF
v_gene: TRBV5-5
d_gene: TRBD1
abundance: NA
j_gene: TRBJ1-4

CDR3nt: TGTGCCTGGAGTGTACGGGCGGGCATGGACACCGGGGAGCTGTTTTTT
CDR3aa: CAWSVRAGMDTGELFF
v_gene: TRBV30
d_gene: NA
abundance: NA
j_gene: TRBJ2-2

CDR3nt: TGTGCCAGCAGCTTGAAGAGTGGGACTGAAGCTTTCTTT
CDR3aa: CASSLKSGTEAFF
v_gene: TRBV11-2
d_gene: NA
abundance: NA
j_gene: TRBJ1-1

CDR3nt: TGTGCCAGCAGCGTAACCCAACTCGAGGGACGGCGGGTGACAGATACGCAGTATTTT
CDR3aa: CASSVTQLEGRRVTDTQYF
v_gene: TRBV9
d_gene: NA
abundance: NA
j_gene: TRBJ2-3

CDR3nt: TGCAGTGCGGACTTCAATGAAAAACTGTTTTTT
CDR3aa: CSADFNEKLFF
v_gene: TRBV20-1
d_gene: NA
abundance: NA
j_gene: TRBJ1-4

CDR3nt: TGCGCCAGCAGCTTGGGATTGGTAAGGACTGAAGCTTTCTTT
CDR3aa: CASSLGLVRTEAFF
v_gene: TRBV5-1
d_gene: NA
abundance: NA
j_gene: TRBJ1-1

CDR3nt: TGCGCCAGCAGACTAGCGGGGGGCCGAAGCTACGAGCAGTACTTC
CDR3aa: CASRLAGGRSYEQYF
v_gene: TRBV10-2
d_gene: TRBD2
abundance: NA
j_gene: TRBJ2-7

CDR3nt: TGTGCCAGCAGTTACTCCGAAGATCGGGCCGATTCACCCCTCCACTTT
CDR3aa: CASSYSEDRADSPLHF
v_gene: TRBV6-5
d_gene: NA
abundance: NA
j_gene: TRBJ1-6

CDR3nt: TGTGCTAGTGGTTTGGGCCCAGGCACTGAAGCTTTCTTT
CDR3aa: CASGLGPGTEAFF
v_gene: TRBV12-5
d_gene: NA
abundance: NA
j_gene: TRBJ1-1

CDR3nt: TGTGCCTGGAGTGTACCCCTTGGGGGGCCGTACTACGAGCAGTACTTC
CDR3aa: CAWSVPLGGPYYEQYF
v_gene: TRBV30
d_gene: NA
abundance: NA
j_gene: TRBJ2-7

CDR3nt: TGTGCCAGCAGCCCGCCCATACAGGGCGAGATGGGCTATGGCTACACCTTC
CDR3aa: CASSPPIQGEMGYGYTF
v_gene: TRBV5-6
d_gene: NA
abundance: NA
j_gene: TRBJ1-2

CDR3nt: TGTGCCAGTAGGATCCTCCATAGCGGGGGCCCGGGAGATACGCAGTATTTT
CDR3aa: CASRILHSGGPGDTQYF
v_gene: TRBV19
d_gene: TRBD2
abundance: once
j_gene: TRBJ2-3

CDR3nt: TGTGCCAGCAGCTTTTCGACTAGCGGGGGGACCTACTCCTACGAGCAGTACTTC
CDR3aa: CASSFSTSGGTYSYEQYF
v_gene: TRBV11-2
d_gene: TRBD2
abundance: once
j_gene: TRBJ2-7

CDR3nt: TGTGCCAGCAGCTTAGTGACTTTCTCTAACTATGGCTACACCTTC
CDR3aa: CASSLVTFSNYGYTF
v_gene: TRBV7-8
d_gene: NA
abundance: NA
j_gene: TRBJ1-2

CDR3nt: TGTGCCAGCAGCTTAAACAGGGGATTTCAAGAGACCCAGTACTTC
CDR3aa: CASSLNRGFQETQYF
v_gene: TRBV5-4
d_gene: TRBD1
abundance: NA
j_gene: TRBJ2-5

CDR3nt: TGTGCCAGTAGTATGTTTAGCAATCAGCCCCAGCATTTT
CDR3aa: CASSMFSNQPQHF
v_gene: TRBV19
d_gene: NA
abundance: NA
j_gene: TRBJ1-5

CDR3nt: TGTGCCAGTAGTATGACAGGGGCGAACACTGAAGCTTTCTTT
CDR3aa: CASSMTGANTEAFF
v_gene: TRBV19
d_gene: TRBD1
abundance: NA
j_gene: TRBJ1-1